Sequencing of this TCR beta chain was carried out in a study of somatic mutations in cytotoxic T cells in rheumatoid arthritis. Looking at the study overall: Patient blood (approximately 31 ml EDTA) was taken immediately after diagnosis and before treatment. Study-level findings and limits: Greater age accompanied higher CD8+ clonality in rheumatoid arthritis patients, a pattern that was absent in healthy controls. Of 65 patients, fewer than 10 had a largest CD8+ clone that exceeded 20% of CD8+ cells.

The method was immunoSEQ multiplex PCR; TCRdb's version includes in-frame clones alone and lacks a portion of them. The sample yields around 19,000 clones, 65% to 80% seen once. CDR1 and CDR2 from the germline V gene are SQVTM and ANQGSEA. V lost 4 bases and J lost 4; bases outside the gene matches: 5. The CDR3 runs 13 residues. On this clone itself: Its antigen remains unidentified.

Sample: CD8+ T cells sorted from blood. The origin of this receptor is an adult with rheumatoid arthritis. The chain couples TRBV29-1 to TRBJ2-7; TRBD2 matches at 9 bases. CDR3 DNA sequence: TGCAGCGTTGCGGGCGGGGGGGCTTACGAGCAGTACTTC. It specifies CSVAGGGAYEQYF.